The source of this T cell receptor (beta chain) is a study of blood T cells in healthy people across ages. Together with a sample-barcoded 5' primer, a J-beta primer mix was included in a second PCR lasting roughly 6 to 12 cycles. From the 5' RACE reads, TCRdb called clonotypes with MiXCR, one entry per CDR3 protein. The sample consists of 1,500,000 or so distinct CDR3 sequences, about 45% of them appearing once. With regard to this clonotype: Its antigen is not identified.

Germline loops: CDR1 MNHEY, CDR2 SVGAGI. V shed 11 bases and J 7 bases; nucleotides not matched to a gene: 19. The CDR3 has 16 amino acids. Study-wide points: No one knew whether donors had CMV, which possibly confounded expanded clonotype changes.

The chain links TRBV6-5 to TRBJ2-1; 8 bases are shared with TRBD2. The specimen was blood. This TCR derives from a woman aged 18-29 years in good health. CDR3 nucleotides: TGTGCCCCCCCTTTTGGGAGCGGGAGTAGGTGGAATGAGCAGTTCTTC. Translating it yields CAPPFGSGSRWNEQFF.